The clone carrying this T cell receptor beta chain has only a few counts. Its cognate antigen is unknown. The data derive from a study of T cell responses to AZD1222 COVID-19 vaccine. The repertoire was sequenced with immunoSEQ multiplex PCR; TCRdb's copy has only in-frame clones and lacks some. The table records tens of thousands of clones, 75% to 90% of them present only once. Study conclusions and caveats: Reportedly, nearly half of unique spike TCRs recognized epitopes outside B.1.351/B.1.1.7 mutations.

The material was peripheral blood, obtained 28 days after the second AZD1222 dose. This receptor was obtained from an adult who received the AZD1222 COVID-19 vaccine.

This CDR3 reads CASSLYSNTEAFF. CDR3 bases: TGTGCCAGCAGCTTATACAGTAACACTGAAGCTTTCTTT. V and J are TRBV7-2 and TRBJ1-1; D uncertain. Trimming took off 2 bases at V and 2 bases at J, with 6 bases between the two ends. The CDR3 is made up of 13 amino acids. The germline V gene has CDR1 SGHTA and CDR2 FQGNSA.